A selection of T cell receptor beta chains follows, all from one sample in a study of T-cell reconstitution after alpha-beta-depleted transplantation in children. From the PCR reads, TCRdb called clonotypes with MiXCR, one entry per CDR3 protein. The sample lists about 200,000 distinct CDR3 sequences; about 6.6% were seen once. Sequencing was performed on PBMCs, taken before TCRalphabeta/CD19-depleted stem cell transplant. The receptors come from a boy aged 2 to 10 with acute lymphoblastic leukemia, due to receive a stem cell transplant. The CDR3 runs from the conserved cysteine through the conserved F or W. A D gene is named only where the DNA matches it firmly. Some rows mark clone size as missing; the rest say once, few, many or name a class of expanded clone.

CDR3nt: TGTGCCAGCAGCGCCCGCCTGTCGGGGAGTAGGGCTGGCACCGGGGAGCTGTTTTTT
CDR3aa: CASSARLSGSRAGTGELFF
v_gene: TRBV9
len: 19
d_gene: -
j_gene: TRBJ2-2
abundance: -

CDR3nt: TGTGCCAGCAGCTCCAGGGGGGCGAATAATTCACCCCTCCACTTT
CDR3aa: CASSSRGANNSPLHF
v_gene: TRBV7-2
len: 15
d_gene: TRBD1
j_gene: TRBJ1-6
abundance: many

CDR3nt: TGCAGTGCTAGAGTCACGGGACTAGCGGGGGGGCACTCCTACAATGAGCAGTTCTTC
CDR3aa: CSARVTGLAGGHSYNEQFF
v_gene: TRBV20-1
len: 19
d_gene: TRBD2
j_gene: TRBJ2-1
abundance: many

CDR3nt: TGTGCCAGTTCCAGCCCAGCTCGCGTCGAGCAGTACTTC
CDR3aa: CASSSPARVEQYF
v_gene: TRBV7-2
len: 13
d_gene: -
j_gene: TRBJ2-7
abundance: few

CDR3nt: TGCAGCGGTTTAGGAGGGCCAGATACGCAGTATTTT
CDR3aa: CSGLGGPDTQYF
v_gene: TRBV29-1
len: 12
d_gene: -
j_gene: TRBJ2-3
abundance: many

CDR3nt: TGCAGCGTTGAACGGGTTGGGGCCGGTTACGAGCAGTACTTC
CDR3aa: CSVERVGAGYEQYF
v_gene: TRBV29-1
len: 14
d_gene: -
j_gene: TRBJ2-7
abundance: many

CDR3nt: TGTGTCCTGGGGGGAACCACCTACGAGCAGTACTTC
CDR3aa: CVLGGTTYEQYF
v_gene: TRBV30
len: 12
d_gene: -
j_gene: TRBJ2-7
abundance: many

CDR3nt: TGTGCCAGCAGTTTACGGGAATGGAGCTCCTACGAGCAGTACTTC
CDR3aa: CASSLREWSSYEQYF
v_gene: TRBV12-3/TRBV12-4
len: 15
d_gene: -
j_gene: TRBJ2-7
abundance: -

CDR3nt: TGTGCCAGCAGTGAAGGACGGGTCACCCTCCACTTT
CDR3aa: CASSEGRVTLHF
v_gene: TRBV25-1
len: 12
d_gene: -
j_gene: TRBJ1-6
abundance: many

CDR3nt: TGCAGCGTTGTAACTAGCGGGGGGGCCTGGGCAGATACGCAGTATTTT
CDR3aa: CSVVTSGGAWADTQYF
v_gene: TRBV29-1
len: 16
d_gene: TRBD2
j_gene: TRBJ2-3
abundance: few

CDR3nt: TGTGCCAGCAGCTTTTCGGGGGTTTACGGAGAGACCCAGTACTTC
CDR3aa: CASSFSGVYGETQYF
v_gene: TRBV7-3
len: 15
d_gene: -
j_gene: TRBJ2-5
abundance: -

CDR3nt: TGTGCCAGCAGCTTAGTCTGGGGATATGGCGAAAAACTGTTTTTT
CDR3aa: CASSLVWGYGEKLFF
v_gene: TRBV7-2
len: 15
d_gene: -
j_gene: TRBJ1-4
abundance: few

CDR3nt: TGTGCCAGCAGCTTCGCGGTAGACTACACCTTC
CDR3aa: CASSFAVDYTF
v_gene: TRBV7-9
len: 11
d_gene: -
j_gene: TRBJ1-2
abundance: -

CDR3nt: TGTGCCAGCAGTTACTCTAGCGGGGTCTCCTACAATGAGCAGTTCTTC
CDR3aa: CASSYSSGVSYNEQFF
v_gene: TRBV6-2/TRBV6-3
len: 16
d_gene: TRBD2
j_gene: TRBJ2-1
abundance: few

CDR3nt: TGCAGCGTTGGGTCCGGACCTGGGGACATTCAGTACTTC
CDR3aa: CSVGSGPGDIQYF
v_gene: TRBV29-1
len: 13
d_gene: -
j_gene: TRBJ2-4
abundance: many

CDR3nt: TGTGCCAGCAGCCTACGGGGGGGACGAGCGGGAGGTTCCAACAATGAGCAGTTCTTC
CDR3aa: CASSLRGGRAGGSNNEQFF
v_gene: TRBV11-2
len: 19
d_gene: TRBD2
j_gene: TRBJ2-1
abundance: few

CDR3nt: TGTGCCAGCAGTTTACGACGGATCCAAGAGACCCAGTACTTC
CDR3aa: CASSLRRIQETQYF
v_gene: TRBV12-3/TRBV12-4
len: 14
d_gene: -
j_gene: TRBJ2-5
abundance: many

CDR3nt: TGTGCCAGCAGTGTGACTAGCGGCACCTACGAGCAGTACTTC
CDR3aa: CASSVTSGTYEQYF
v_gene: TRBV28
len: 14
d_gene: TRBD2
j_gene: TRBJ2-7
abundance: many

CDR3nt: TGTGCCAGCAGCTTGTCATGGGAGACCCAGTACTTC
CDR3aa: CASSLSWETQYF
v_gene: TRBV7-2
len: 12
d_gene: -
j_gene: TRBJ2-5
abundance: few

CDR3nt: TGTGCCAGCAGTTACGGCGGAACCACAGATACGCAGTATTTT
CDR3aa: CASSYGGTTDTQYF
v_gene: TRBV6-2/TRBV6-3
len: 14
d_gene: -
j_gene: TRBJ2-3
abundance: -

CDR3nt: TGTGCCACCGGGGGAACCAATGAGCAGTTCTTC
CDR3aa: CATGGTNEQFF
v_gene: TRBV27
len: 11
d_gene: -
j_gene: TRBJ2-1
abundance: many

CDR3nt: TGTGCCAGCAGTTTCTATTCACTGAACACTGAAGCTTTCTTT
CDR3aa: CASSFYSLNTEAFF
v_gene: TRBV12-3/TRBV12-4
len: 14
d_gene: -
j_gene: TRBJ1-1
abundance: -

CDR3nt: TGTGCCAGCAGTTTGAGCCGGGACAGGGAGTATGGCTACACCTTC
CDR3aa: CASSLSRDREYGYTF
v_gene: TRBV28
len: 15
d_gene: TRBD1
j_gene: TRBJ1-2
abundance: few

CDR3nt: TGTGCCAGCAGCGGACTAGCCAAAAACATTCAGTACTTC
CDR3aa: CASSGLAKNIQYF
v_gene: TRBV9
len: 13
d_gene: -
j_gene: TRBJ2-4
abundance: many

CDR3nt: TGTGCCATGGGACCTGTTAGCGGAACCACAGATACGCAGTATTTT
CDR3aa: CAMGPVSGTTDTQYF
v_gene: TRBV10-3
len: 15
d_gene: -
j_gene: TRBJ2-3
abundance: many

CDR3nt: TGTGCCAGCAGCTTGGCGAGACTAGGATACAATGAGCAGTTCTTC
CDR3aa: CASSLARLGYNEQFF
v_gene: TRBV5-8
len: 15
d_gene: -
j_gene: TRBJ2-1
abundance: many

CDR3nt: TGTGCCAGCAGCCAAGGGGGAGGGGAGCAGTACTTC
CDR3aa: CASSQGGGEQYF
v_gene: TRBV16
len: 12
d_gene: TRBD2
j_gene: TRBJ2-7
abundance: few

CDR3nt: TGTGCCAGCAGCTTACGGGGGGACAGGGCTCTCTACAATGAGCAGTTCTTC
CDR3aa: CASSLRGDRALYNEQFF
v_gene: TRBV7-3
len: 17
d_gene: TRBD1
j_gene: TRBJ2-1
abundance: few

CDR3nt: TGTGCCAGCAGCCCGGAGCGGGGGGTCTCCTACGAGCAGTACTTC
CDR3aa: CASSPERGVSYEQYF
v_gene: TRBV7-2
len: 15
d_gene: TRBD2
j_gene: TRBJ2-7
abundance: once

CDR3nt: TGTGCCAGCAGCTTTAGCGGGAGCTTCGGCGAGCAGTACTTC
CDR3aa: CASSFSGSFGEQYF
v_gene: TRBV7-2
len: 14
d_gene: TRBD2
j_gene: TRBJ2-7
abundance: -

CDR3nt: TGTGCCAGCAGTTTGGGTAGAGGCCTAGCCAAAAACATTCAGTACTTC
CDR3aa: CASSLGRGLAKNIQYF
v_gene: TRBV7-2
len: 16
d_gene: -
j_gene: TRBJ2-4
abundance: many